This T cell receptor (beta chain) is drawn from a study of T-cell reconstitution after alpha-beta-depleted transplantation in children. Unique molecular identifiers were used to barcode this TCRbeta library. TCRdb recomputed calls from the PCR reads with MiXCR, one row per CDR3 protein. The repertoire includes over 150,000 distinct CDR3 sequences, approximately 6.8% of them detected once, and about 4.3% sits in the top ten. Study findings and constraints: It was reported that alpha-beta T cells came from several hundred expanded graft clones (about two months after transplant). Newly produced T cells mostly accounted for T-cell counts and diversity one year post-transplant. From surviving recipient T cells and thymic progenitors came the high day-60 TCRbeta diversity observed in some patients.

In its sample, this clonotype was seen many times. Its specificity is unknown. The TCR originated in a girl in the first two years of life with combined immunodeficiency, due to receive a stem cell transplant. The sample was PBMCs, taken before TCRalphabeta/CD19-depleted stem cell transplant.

The CDR3 reads CSARRQGSNSPLHF. In DNA form, the CDR3 reads TGCAGTGCTAGAAGACAGGGATCGAATTCACCCCTCCACTTT. This rearrangement joins TRBV20-1 to TRBJ1-6, with 7 nucleotides matching TRBD1. The CDR3 covers 14 residues. CDR1 is DFQATT and CDR2 is SNEGSKA in the germline V gene (reference sequence). After removal of 2 bases from V and 7 bases from J, the junction contained 5 bases not matched to a gene.